What follows describes a single T cell receptor beta chain. Its antigen is not identified. These data come from a study of cytomegalovirus exposure and HLA in healthy donors. Findings and caveats of the study: For cytomegalovirus status, the classifier reportedly gave diagnoses with high specificity and sensitivity. Some V segments (TRBV6-2 and TRBV6-3 among them) were excluded as indistinguishable.

The length of the CDR3 is 14 residues. Germline CDR1 reads MNHEY; CDR2 reads SVGAGI. Trimming took 5 bases from V and 7 from J; bases not matched to a gene: 8. It was with 60 Vbeta and 13 Jbeta primers that the PCR ran. As processed by the authors: Later, an analysis found roughly 80 million unique TCR beta chains, and approximately 10 million of these were shared. Some clones are missing from TCRdb's copy, which holds only in-frame ones; the method was immunoSEQ multiplex PCR. The V and J calls and clone size come from that table; D and trimming were worked out from the DNA. The table shows more than 100,000 clones, with less than 65% occurring only once.

The TCR was taken from a man aged 35 to 55 in good health and CMV-seropositive. The rearrangement links TRBV6-5 to TRBJ2-1; 7 bases are a match to TRBD2. Sample: PBMCs. CDR3: CASSDSYGRNEQFF. In nucleotides, the CDR3 is TGTGCCAGCAGTGATTCTTACGGGAGGAATGAGCAGTTCTTC.